This T cell receptor beta chain came from a study of cytomegalovirus exposure and HLA in healthy donors. With respect to this clone: What it recognizes is unknown.

The PCR ran on 60 Vbeta and 13 Jbeta primers. The protocol was immunoSEQ multiplex PCR, while the TCRdb copy is restricted to in-frame clones and leaves out a portion. The table shows approximately 300,000 clones, with 80% occurring only once. General study points: In a later analysis, a genetic analysis reported fewer productive-TCR N-insertions in an Asian-associated ancestry cluster than the cohort average. TCR beta V- and J-gene trimming, according to a later analysis, was linked to a missense DCLRE1C variant. The records held CMV serostatus as the only immune exposure information. What TCR beta sequences reportedly achieved was accurate prediction of HLA-A and HLA-B alleles in most subjects.

V gave up 3 bases and J gave up 1 base; unmatched junction bases: 5. The germline CDR1 and CDR2 sequences are KGHSH and LQKENI. The CDR3 covers 15 residues. Sequenced input: PBMCs. The chain is built from TRBV18 and TRBJ1-1; TRBD1 agrees at 7 bases. The TCR sequence derives from a girl aged 2-10 years in good health and CMV-seronegative. The CDR3: CASSPWTGSNTEAFF. The CDR3 region has the DNA TGTGCCAGCTCACCTTGGACAGGATCGAACACTGAAGCTTTCTTT.